This passage covers 14 T cell receptor beta chains from one sample sequenced in a study of cytomegalovirus exposure and HLA in healthy donors. Both 60 Vbeta primers and 13 Jbeta primers went into the PCR. The table came from immunoSEQ multiplex PCR; TCRdb's copy has only in-frame clones and leaves some out. The repertoire includes 170,000 or so clones, over 60% of them detected once, and 5.7% sits in the top ten. The material sequenced was PBMCs. These receptors were collected from a man aged 35-49 years in good health and CMV-seronegative.

The V and J genes are TRBV7-3 and TRBJ2-3; D is unresolved. The CDR3 has 14 amino acids. Germline loops: CDR1 SGHTA, CDR2 FQGTGA. Between the trimmed V and J ends, which lost 5 bases and 0 bases, there was a span of 9 bases. The DNA of the CDR3 is TGTGCCAGCAGCCCCTCGAGGAGCACAGATACGCAGTATTTT. Translated, it gives CASSPSRSTDTQYF.

The rearrangement joins TRBV27 to TRBJ1-5; TRBD1 aligns across 8 bases. The CDR3 sequence is 15 residues long. V lost 5 bases and J lost 4; bases outside the gene matches: 7. Germline V gene sequence: CDR1 MNHEY, CDR2 SMNVEV (reference sequence). The CDR3 spells CASSPLTGDNQPQHF. The DNA for the CDR3 is TGTGCCAGCAGTCCTTTGACAGGGGATAATCAGCCCCAGCATTTT.

This chain uses TRBV6-4 with TRBJ1-2, with 9 bases that match TRBD1. The CDR3 runs 14 residues. CDR1 MRHNA and CDR2 SNTAGT come from the germline V gene. V was pared by 6 bases and J by 4 bases, with 6 bases of the junction left unmatched. The CDR3 DNA follows: TGTGCCAGCAGGAAACAGGGGGCCTGCTATGGCTACACCTTC. Its translation: CASRKQGACYGYTF.

V gene TRBV5-6 combines with J gene TRBJ2-7; TRBD1 aligns across 10 bases. The CDR3 is 18 amino acids. The J segment lost 5 bases and the V segment lost 3 bases, leaving 17 bases of the junction unmatched. Germline V CDR1 and CDR2: SGHDT, YYEEEE. The CDR3 sequence: CASSSRRWQGQGPNEQYF. The CDR3 DNA reads TGTGCCAGCAGCTCGAGGCGATGGCAGGGACAGGGGCCTAACGAGCAGTACTTC.

This clone was detected once. The rearrangement joins TRBV19 to TRBJ1-6; 9 bases are shared with TRBD1. Germline lookup yields CDR1 LNHDA and CDR2 SQIVND (reference sequence). The CDR3 has 15 amino acids. J was trimmed by 9 bases and V by 5 bases; bases with no gene match: 8. The CDR3 nucleotides read TGTGCCAGTAGTTCCCGGACAGGGGAGGGTTCACCCCTCCACTTT. This encodes CASSSRTGEGSPLHF. The full variable domain, its missing parts supplied by reference TRBV19 and TRBJ1-6, is DGGITQSPKYLFRKEGQNVTLSCEQNLNHDAMYWYRQDPGQGLRLIYYSQIVNDFQKGDIAEGYSVSREKKESFPLTVTSAQKNPTAFYLCASSSRTGEGSPLHFGNGTRLTVT.

The chain links TRBV25-1 to TRBJ1-1; 9 nucleotides match TRBD1. CDR1 is MGHDK, CDR2 SYGVNS, per germline. J was trimmed by 4 bases and V by 3 bases; bases with no gene match: 12. The CDR3 has 17 amino acids. The CDR3 DNA reads TGTGCCAGCAGTGATTATACGACCGGGACAGGGCGCACTGAAGCTTTCTTT. Encoded protein: CASSDYTTGTGRTEAFF.

This chain connects TRBV19 to TRBJ2-7; D is possibly TRBD2 (5 bases). Deletions cut 1 base from V and 2 bases from J, with 9 bases between. The germline V gene encodes CDR1 LNHDA and CDR2 SQIVND (reference sequence). The CDR3 has 14 amino acids. The chain's CDR3 is CASSIASGPYEQYF. As DNA, the CDR3 is TGTGCCAGTAGTATAGCAAGCGGTCCCTACGAGCAGTACTTC.

DNA for the CDR3: TGTGCCAGCAGCCTCAGCCGCGGACTAGCCGCAGGGGAGCTGTTTTTT. The encoded protein is CASSLSRGLAAGELFF. The chain carries TRBV7-9 and TRBJ2-2; the match to TRBD2 covers 8 bases. CDR3 length: 16 residues. The trim removed 5 bases at V and 8 bases at J, leaving 13 bases unmatched. Germline CDR1 and CDR2: SEHNR and FQNEAQ (reference sequence).

This clone occurred once. The chain has TRBV6-6 and TRBJ2-1; 7 bases map to TRBD2. CDR1 and CDR2 from the germline V gene are MNHNY and SVGAGI (reference sequence). V gave up 6 bases and J gave up 12 bases; unmatched junction bases: 14. The CDR3 has 14 residues. For the CDR3, the DNA is TGTGCCAGCAGCTGGGCTAGCGGCAGTCAGGGGCAGTTCTTC. Translated: CASSWASGSQGQFF.

This chain connects TRBV7-9 to TRBJ1-3; tentative D call: TRBD1 (5 bases). Trimming pared 5 bases from V and 3 bases from J, leaving 8 bases between. The CDR3 sequence is 13 residues long. Looked up from germline, CDR1 is SEHNR and CDR2 is FQNEAQ (reference sequence). CDR3 bases: TGTGCCAGCAGCCAGGGAGGTGGAAACACCATATATTTT. Amino acids: CASSQGGGNTIYF.

The V and J genes are TRBV6-5 and TRBJ1-1, with a tentative D call TRBD1 (6 bases). Trimming shortened V by 7 bases and J by 2 bases, and 14 bases separated the two germline ends. This CDR3 is built from 14 residues. Germline CDR1 is MNHEY and CDR2 is SVGAGI. CDR3 loop: CASIEVQGNTEAFF. CDR3 nucleotides: TGTGCCAGCATTGAAGTACAGGGAAACACTGAAGCTTTCTTT.

V is TRBV7-2 and J is TRBJ2-7; D gene unclear. V was trimmed by 5 bases and J by 2 bases, leaving 13 bases between them. The germline V gene has CDR1 SGHTA and CDR2 FQGNSA. CDR3 length equals 14 residues. The CDR3 spells CASSPTQPTYEQYF. The CDR3, as DNA: TGTGCCAGCAGCCCGACACAGCCCACCTACGAGCAGTACTTC.

The CDR3: CASSEVGPGQGAAQPQHF. CDR3 nucleotides: TGTGCCAGCAGTGAAGTGGGGCCTGGGCAGGGGGCGGCCCAGCCCCAGCATTTT. The V call is TRBV6-1, the J call TRBJ1-5; 8 bases fit TRBD1. This CDR3 comprises 18 residues. Germline V gene sequence: CDR1 MNHNS, CDR2 SASEGT. Trimming cost V 1 base and J 7 bases; bases outside gene matches: 15.

The rearrangement joins TRBV6-5 to TRBJ1-2, with TRBD1 matching 7 bases. V trimming: 4 bases; J trimming: 4 bases; junction bases outside the gene matches: 6. The germline gives CDR1 MNHEY, CDR2 SVGAGI. This CDR3 region has 14 residues. The CDR3 region is CASSFIQGGYGYTF. Here the CDR3 DNA reads TGTGCCAGCAGTTTTATTCAGGGGGGCTATGGCTACACCTTC.